This T cell receptor (beta chain) originates from a study of OX40 agonist ivuxolimab in advanced cancers. Across the whole study: Ivuxolimab, an antibody that agonizes OX40 (CD134), was administered to the patients. Patients were around 83% male with ages roughly 20 to 80, mean about 65. Previous treatment with anti-PD-1, anti-PD-L1 or anti-CTLA-4 therapy was allowed; about 40% had received some.

Whole-study results and caveats: Relative to CD4+, CD8+ T cells held more expanded clones on average.

Assay: immunoSEQ multiplex PCR; the TCRdb copy retains only in-frame clones and omits some. The sample lists tens of thousands of clones, around nine tenths occurring once. The germline CDR1 and CDR2 sequences are LNHNV and YYDKDF (reference sequence). V lost 1 base, J lost 8 bases, and 14 bases lay in between. The CDR3 spans 15 residues. Of note for this clone: What it binds is unknown.

This specimen was CD4+ or CD8+ T cells sorted from blood, taken in a trial of the OX40 agonist ivuxolimab. The clonotype comes from an adult with an advanced solid tumor such as melanoma, head and neck, liver or kidney cancer. The rearrangement joins TRBV15 to TRBJ1-4, with a weak D call TRBD1 (5 bases). The CDR3 reads CATSRGRGVGEKLFF. The CDR3 coding sequence is TGTGCCACCAGCAGAGGGAGAGGGGTTGGAGAAAAACTGTTTTTT.